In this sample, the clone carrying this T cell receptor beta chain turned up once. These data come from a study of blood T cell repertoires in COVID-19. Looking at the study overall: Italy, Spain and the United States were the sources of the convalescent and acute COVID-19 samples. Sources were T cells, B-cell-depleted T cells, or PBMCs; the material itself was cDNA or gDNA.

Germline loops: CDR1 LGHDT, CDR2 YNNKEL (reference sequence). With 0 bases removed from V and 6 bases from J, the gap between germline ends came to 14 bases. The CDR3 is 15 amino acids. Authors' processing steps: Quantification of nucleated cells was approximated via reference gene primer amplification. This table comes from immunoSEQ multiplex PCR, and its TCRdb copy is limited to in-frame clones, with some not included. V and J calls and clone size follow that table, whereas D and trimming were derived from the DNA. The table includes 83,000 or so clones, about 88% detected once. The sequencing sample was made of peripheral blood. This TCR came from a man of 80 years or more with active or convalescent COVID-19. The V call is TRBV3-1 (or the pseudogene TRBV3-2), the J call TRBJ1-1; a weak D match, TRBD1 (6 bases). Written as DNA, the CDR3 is TGTGCCAGCAGCCAAGATCCCAGGGGTACTGCTGAAGCTTTCTTT. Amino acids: CASSQDPRGTAEAFF.